What follows are 16 T cell receptor beta chains derived from one specimen sequenced in a study of shared clonotypes between healthy human individuals. Repertoires were generated with immunoSEQ multiplex PCR, while TCRdb's copy carries only in-frame clones and drops some. The sample consists of over 2 million clones, roughly 94% of them appearing once. Naive-designated CD8 cells lacked CD45RO, were positively enriched for CCR7, and omitted terminally differentiated effector memory CD45RA+ cells. The source material was naive CD8+ T cells sorted from blood. These receptors originate from a man aged 18 to 30 in good health.

This chain links TRBV5-8 with TRBJ2-3; 8 positions match TRBD1. The CDR3 covers 16 residues. The V gene's germline CDR1 is SGHTS and CDR2 YDEGEE. The V gene end was trimmed by 2 bases and the J gene end by 2 bases; junction bases not matched to a gene: 7. The CDR3 loop is CASSLWTGSVTDTQYF. The CDR3, as DNA: TGTGCCAGCAGCTTATGGACAGGGTCGGTCACAGATACGCAGTATTTT.

The chain links TRBV6-1 to TRBJ2-7, with D perhaps TRBD1 (6 bases). Germline V gene data show CDR1 as MNHNS and CDR2 as SASEGT. Trimming left V 6 bases short and J 9 bases short, with 18 bases between. This CDR3 spans 13 amino acids. CDR3: CASRAATGPGQYF. The CDR3, as DNA: TGTGCCAGCAGGGCGGCGACAGGTCCTGGGCAGTACTTC.

The chain joins TRBV27 to TRBJ2-7; TRBD1 matches at 11 bases. The CDR3 spans 14 residues. Trimming removed 6 bases from V and 5 bases from J; junction bases left unmatched: 6. Germline lookup yields CDR1 MNHEY and CDR2 SMNVEV (reference sequence). As DNA, the CDR3 is TGTGCCAGCAGACTGGACAGGGGGCGAAACGAGCAGTACTTC. Residues: CASRLDRGRNEQYF.

The rearrangement joins TRBV9 to TRBJ2-2, with unresolved D. Trimming removed 7 bases from V and 0 bases from J, with 10 bases in between. Germline V lookup: CDR1 SGDLS, CDR2 YYNGEE. This CDR3 contains 14 residues. For the CDR3, the DNA is TGTGCCAGCGAGAAGGGCCCGAACACCGGGGAGCTGTTTTTT. Protein product: CASEKGPNTGELFF.

This chain joins TRBV6-5 and TRBJ2-7; 9 nucleotides line up with TRBD2. The CDR3 spans 14 residues. V trimming: 6 bases; J trimming: 4 bases; junction bases outside the gene matches: 7. Germline loops: CDR1 MNHEY, CDR2 SVGAGI. The CDR3: CASREPGLAYEQYF. CDR3 DNA sequence: TGTGCCAGCAGGGAACCAGGACTAGCGTACGAGCAGTACTTC.

The rearrangement links TRBV4-3 to TRBJ2-2; 7 bases line up with TRBD2. The CDR3 consists of 16 residues. Germline CDR1 reads LGHNA; CDR2 reads YSLEER. V lost 4 bases to trimming and J lost 1 base; unmatched junction nucleotides: 6. CDR3 region: CASSPRLALNTGELFF. The CDR3 DNA reads TGCGCCAGCAGCCCTCGACTAGCTCTGAACACCGGGGAGCTGTTTTTT.

J is TRBJ2-2 and V is TRBV6-5, with D uncertain. CDR1 and CDR2 from the germline V gene are MNHEY and SVGAGI. The CDR3 spans 15 residues. V was cut by 4 bases and J by 1 base, with 10 bases left in between. In DNA, the CDR3 is TGTGCCAGCAGTTTCGCGGACCAGAACACCGGGGAGCTGTTTTTT. Protein: CASSFADQNTGELFF.

J is TRBJ1-6 and V is TRBV6-6, with D perhaps matching TRBD1 (5 bases). This CDR3 has 12 amino acids. Trimming cost V 6 bases and J 13 bases, with 13 bases left between them. CDR1 and CDR2 from the germline V gene are MNHNY and SVGAGI (reference sequence). The CDR3 DNA reads as TGTGCCAGCAGAGACAGCCCGGAGCCCCTCCACTTT. Translation gives CASRDSPEPLHF.

J is TRBJ2-7 and V is TRBV7-8; TRBD2 matches 13 bases. The CDR3 has 14 amino acids. The V gene end was trimmed by 5 bases and the J gene end by 5 bases; junction bases not matched to a gene: 3. Germline CDR1 and CDR2: SGHVS and FQNEAQ. The CDR3 spells CASSRTSGSHEQYF. CDR3 bases: TGTGCCAGCAGCCGGACTAGCGGGAGTCACGAGCAGTACTTC.

The sample holds one count of this clone. This rearrangement joins TRBV28 to TRBJ2-7; a possible D gene is TRBD2 (5 bases). In germline, CDR1 is MDHEN, CDR2 SYDVKM. CDR3 length: 13 amino acids. V was shortened by 6 bases and J by 9 bases, with 18 bases between the two germline ends. The CDR3 reads CASSLEGFLGQYF. The DNA of the CDR3 is TGTGCCAGCAGCCTAGAGGGCTTTTTAGGGCAGTACTTC. Full variable domain (rest looked up from reference TRBV28 and TRBJ2-7): DVKVTQSSRYLVKRTGEKVFLECVQDMDHENMFWYRQDPGLGLRLIYFSYDVKMKEKGDIPEGYSVSREKKERFSLILESASTNQTSMYLCASSLEGFLGQYFGPGTRLTVT.

The chain recombines TRBV27 with TRBJ2-3; 11 bases match TRBD2. V lost 5 bases, J lost 3 bases, and 10 bases stayed unmatched. Germline CDR1 MNHEY, CDR2 SMNVEV (reference sequence). The CDR3 runs 17 residues. The CDR3 loop is CASSPLTSGGATDTQYF. In DNA, the CDR3 is TGTGCCAGCAGTCCCCTTACTAGCGGGGGCGCGACAGATACGCAGTATTTT.

This clone was found a few times. This same CDR3 is encoded by further DNA sequences in the sample. The J gene is TRBJ2-3, the V gene TRBV11-2; 7 nucleotides match TRBD2. The junction had 7 bases not matched to a gene; V was cut back by 5 bases and J by 2 bases. The germline CDR1 and CDR2 sequences are SGHAT and FQNNGV. The CDR3 has 15 amino acids. The DNA for the CDR3 is TGTGCCAGCAGCCCCAGCGGGGAGTACACAGATACGCAGTATTTT. Translation: CASSPSGEYTDTQYF. Using reference TRBV11-2 and TRBJ2-3 for the parts outside the CDR3, the full variable domain is EAGVAQSPRYKIIEKRQSVAFWCNPISGHATLYWYQQILGQGPKLLIQFQNNGVVDDSQLPKDRFSAERLKGVDSTLKIQPAKLEDSAVYLCASSPSGEYTDTQYFGPGTRLTVL.

The chain employs TRBV28 and TRBJ2-1, with TRBD1 as a possible D gene (7 bases). The CDR3 runs 12 residues. Trimming shortened V by 10 bases and J by 9 bases, and 16 bases separated the two germline ends. Germline lookup yields CDR1 MDHEN and CDR2 SYDVKM. The CDR3: CATNQGGSEQFF. Here the CDR3 DNA reads TGTGCCACCAATCAGGGGGGAAGTGAGCAGTTCTTC.

The CDR3 DNA is TGTGCCAGCAGCCGCAACAGGGGGCCTATTAATGAGCAGTTCTTC. Translating gives CASSRNRGPINEQFF. V is TRBV7-9 and J is TRBJ2-1; 9 nucleotides match TRBD1. This CDR3 is 15 amino acids long. V gave up 5 bases and J gave up 7 bases; unmatched junction bases: 9. Per germline, CDR1 SEHNR and CDR2 FQNEAQ (reference sequence). The full variable domain, rest sourced from reference TRBV7-9 and TRBJ2-1, is DTGVSQNPRHKITKRGQNVTFRCDPISEHNRLYWYRQTLGQGPEFLTYFQNEAQLEKSRLLSDRFSAERPKGSFSTLEIQRTEQGDSAMYLCASSRNRGPINEQFFGPGTRLTVL.

This clone was picked up one time. The rearrangement joins TRBV10-2 to TRBJ1-2; 7 positions agree with TRBD1. J gave up 3 bases and V 6 bases, and 4 bases lay outside the gene matches. The CDR3 contains 13 residues. From germline, CDR1 is WSHSY and CDR2 SAAADI. Here the CDR3 reads CASSTGVDYGYTF. DNA of the CDR3: TGCGCCAGCAGCACAGGGGTCGACTATGGCTACACCTTC.

The rearrangement links TRBV11-2 to TRBJ2-7, with TRBD2 matching over 9 bases. This CDR3 is 15 amino acids long. The J segment lost 5 bases and the V segment lost 2 bases, leaving 7 bases of the junction unmatched. CDR1 SGHAT and CDR2 FQNNGV come from the germline V gene. The CDR3 nucleotides are TGTGCCAGCAGCTTACTAGCGGGGAGCGGCGACGAGCAGTACTTC. It specifies CASSLLAGSGDEQYF.